These T cell receptor beta chains were read from a single sample in a study of neoadjuvant anti-PD-1 for oral cavity cancer. Generated by immunoSEQ multiplex PCR, the TCRdb table keeps only in-frame clones and is missing some. The profile covers about 14,000 clones, with 60% to 80% appearing a single time and about 2.3% taken by the ten largest. The sample here was PBMCs, taken after nivolumab (anti-PD-1) treatment. Every receptor here comes from a person aged 35 to 85 with oral cavity squamous cell carcinoma. The CDR3 runs from the conserved cysteine through the conserved F or W. A D gene is named only where the DNA matches it firmly. Clone size, where shown, is once, few, many, or a class for clones that have expanded.

D: TRBD1; size: few; length: 16; J: TRBJ1-2; V: TRBV6-4; CDR3: CASSDSTGGGSYGYTF; DNA: TGTGCCAGCAGTGACTCTACAGGGGGCGGTAGCTATGGCTACACCTTC
D: -; size: -; length: 16; J: TRBJ2-1; V: TRBV2; CDR3: CASPQRAESSYNEQFF; DNA: TGTGCCAGCCCCCAACGGGCGGAAAGCTCCTACAATGAGCAGTTCTTC
D: -; size: -; length: 14; J: TRBJ1-1; V: TRBV27; CDR3: CASSFQGTNTEAFF; DNA: TGTGCCAGCAGTTTCCAAGGCACGAACACTGAAGCTTTCTTT
D: TRBD2; size: -; length: 14; J: TRBJ2-3; V: TRBV29-1; CDR3: CSVVPAGLTDTQYF; DNA: TGCAGCGTTGTTCCAGCGGGGCTCACAGATACGCAGTATTTT
D: -; size: -; length: 15; J: TRBJ1-3; V: TRBV5-6; CDR3: CASSLAGGIRNTIYF; DNA: TGTGCCAGCAGCTTGGCTGGAGGGATTAGAAACACCATATATTTT
D: -; size: -; length: 14; J: TRBJ2-3; V: TRBV7-9; CDR3: CASSSRLGEYTQYF; DNA: TGTGCCAGCAGCTCCCGACTAGGGGAGTATACGCAGTATTTT
D: TRBD1; size: -; length: 17; J: TRBJ1-1; V: TRBV27; CDR3: CASSPYPGQGARSEAFF; DNA: TGTGCCAGCAGTCCCTATCCCGGACAGGGGGCGCGTTCTGAAGCTTTCTTT
D: TRBD2; size: few; length: 13; J: TRBJ2-7; V: TRBV13; CDR3: CASSLTSSYEQYF; DNA: TGTGCCAGCAGCTTGACTAGCAGCTACGAGCAGTACTTC
D: TRBD1; size: few; length: 15; J: TRBJ2-7; V: TRBV28; CDR3: CASQLGQGKYHEQYF; DNA: TGTGCCAGCCAACTCGGACAGGGCAAGTACCACGAGCAGTACTTC
D: -; size: once; length: 14; J: TRBJ1-3; V: TRBV6-5; CDR3: CASSYRGPGNTIYF; DNA: TGTGCCAGCAGTTATAGGGGTCCTGGAAACACCATATATTTT
D: -; size: few; length: 12; J: TRBJ1-1; V: TRBV2; CDR3: CASRWGRTEAFF; DNA: TGTGCCAGCCGATGGGGACGCACTGAAGCTTTCTTT
D: TRBD1; size: -; length: 15; J: TRBJ2-1; V: TRBV28; CDR3: CASSQTGLPYNEQFF; DNA: TGTGCCAGCAGTCAGACAGGGCTTCCCTACAATGAGCAGTTCTTC
D: -; size: few; length: 12; J: TRBJ2-2; V: TRBV6-6; CDR3: CASSTDRGELFF; DNA: TGTGCCAGCAGTACGGACCGCGGGGAGCTGTTTTTT
D: TRBD1; size: -; length: 16; J: TRBJ1-2; V: TRBV5-1; CDR3: CASSMAIRGAGYGYTF; DNA: TGCGCCAGCAGCATGGCCATCAGGGGGGCGGGCTATGGCTACACCTTC
D: TRBD2; size: -; length: 14; J: TRBJ2-5; V: TRBV30; CDR3: CAWMPSGGLETQYF; DNA: TGTGCCTGGATGCCTAGCGGGGGGCTAGAGACCCAGTACTTC
D: -; size: few; length: 14; J: TRBJ2-2; V: TRBV5-1; CDR3: CASSLGPGTGELFF; DNA: TGCGCCAGCAGCTTGGGACCGGGCACCGGGGAGCTGTTTTTT
D: -; size: -; length: 15; J: TRBJ1-3; V: TRBV30; CDR3: CAFRGWAKTGNTIYF; DNA: TGTGCCTTTCGTGGATGGGCCAAAACTGGAAACACCATATATTTT
D: TRBD1; size: few; length: 14; J: TRBJ1-2; V: TRBV5-8; CDR3: CASSLHRGNYGYTF; DNA: TGTGCCAGCAGCTTGCACAGGGGAAACTATGGCTACACCTTC
D: -; size: -; length: 16; J: TRBJ2-6; V: TRBV25-1; CDR3: CASSPRGTSGANVLTF; DNA: TGTGCCAGCAGTCCCCGCGGGACTTCTGGGGCCAACGTCCTGACTTTC
D: -; size: -; length: 12; J: TRBJ2-1; V: TRBV10-1; CDR3: CASSDPFNEQFF; DNA: TGCGCCAGCAGTGACCCGTTCAATGAGCAGTTCTTC
D: TRBD1; size: few; length: 13; J: TRBJ2-7; V: TRBV5-6; CDR3: CASSLDYRGLQYF; DNA: TGTGCCAGCAGCTTGGACTACAGGGGGCTTCAGTACTTC
D: -; size: -; length: 14; J: TRBJ2-5; V: TRBV9; CDR3: CASSAGSGQETQYF; DNA: TGTGCCAGCAGCGCTGGCTCCGGGCAAGAGACCCAGTACTTC
D: -; size: few; length: 12; J: TRBJ1-2; V: TRBV7-9; CDR3: CASSLEPYGYTF; DNA: TGTGCCAGCAGCCTTGAGCCCTATGGCTACACCTTC
D: TRBD2; size: -; length: 13; J: TRBJ2-7; V: TRBV6-6; CDR3: CASTAGESYEQYF; DNA: TGTGCCAGCACCGCGGGAGAATCCTACGAGCAGTACTTC
D: TRBD1; size: -; length: 17; J: TRBJ1-2; V: TRBV11-2; CDR3: CASSLAGGGLWNYGYTF; DNA: TGTGCCAGCAGCTTAGCAGGGGGCGGTTTATGGAACTATGGCTACACCTTC
D: -; size: -; length: 15; J: TRBJ2-5; V: TRBV7-6; CDR3: CASSLAGPTRETQYF; DNA: TGTGCCAGCAGCTTAGCAGGACCAACACGCGAGACCCAGTACTTC
D: -; size: -; length: 14; J: TRBJ1-5; V: TRBV2; CDR3: CASSERTEDQPQHF; DNA: TGTGCCAGCAGTGAAAGGACAGAGGATCAGCCCCAGCATTTT
D: TRBD1; size: -; length: 15; J: TRBJ2-1; V: TRBV29-1; CDR3: CSGEAGTGAHNEQFF; DNA: TGCAGCGGGGAAGCGGGGACAGGGGCCCACAATGAGCAGTTCTTC
D: -; size: -; length: 15; J: TRBJ2-7; V: TRBV13; CDR3: CASSLGTPGQNEQYF; DNA: TGTGCCAGCAGCTTAGGTACCCCGGGGCAGAACGAGCAGTACTTC
D: -; size: -; length: 13; J: TRBJ2-2; V: TRBV10-1; CDR3: CASQEGNTGELFF; DNA: TGCGCCAGCCAAGAGGGTAACACCGGGGAGCTGTTTTTT
D: TRBD2; size: -; length: 14; J: TRBJ2-7; V: TRBV9; CDR3: CASSAAGGPGEQYF; DNA: TGTGCCAGCAGCGCGGCGGGGGGCCCTGGCGAGCAGTACTTC
D: TRBD1; size: -; length: 15; J: TRBJ1-1; V: TRBV19; CDR3: CARLGQATLNTEAFF; DNA: TGTGCCAGGCTGGGACAGGCAACCTTGAACACTGAAGCTTTCTTT
D: TRBD2; size: -; length: 13; J: TRBJ2-1; V: TRBV25-1; CDR3: CAVDGPGLAGQFF; DNA: TGTGCCGTTGATGGTCCGGGACTAGCGGGGCAGTTCTTC
D: -; size: few; length: 14; J: TRBJ1-5; V: TRBV4-1; CDR3: CASSQDQGRQPQHF; DNA: TGCGCCAGCAGCCAAGATCAGGGAAGGCAGCCCCAGCATTTT
D: TRBD2; size: -; length: 14; J: TRBJ2-7; V: TRBV28; CDR3: CATTRGSPGYEQYF; DNA: TGTGCCACCACCCGCGGGAGCCCCGGATACGAGCAGTACTTC
D: TRBD2; size: -; length: 14; J: TRBJ2-5; V: TRBV29-1; CDR3: CSVDSAGGPLAQYF; DNA: TGCAGCGTTGATTCGGCGGGGGGCCCCCTGGCCCAGTACTTC